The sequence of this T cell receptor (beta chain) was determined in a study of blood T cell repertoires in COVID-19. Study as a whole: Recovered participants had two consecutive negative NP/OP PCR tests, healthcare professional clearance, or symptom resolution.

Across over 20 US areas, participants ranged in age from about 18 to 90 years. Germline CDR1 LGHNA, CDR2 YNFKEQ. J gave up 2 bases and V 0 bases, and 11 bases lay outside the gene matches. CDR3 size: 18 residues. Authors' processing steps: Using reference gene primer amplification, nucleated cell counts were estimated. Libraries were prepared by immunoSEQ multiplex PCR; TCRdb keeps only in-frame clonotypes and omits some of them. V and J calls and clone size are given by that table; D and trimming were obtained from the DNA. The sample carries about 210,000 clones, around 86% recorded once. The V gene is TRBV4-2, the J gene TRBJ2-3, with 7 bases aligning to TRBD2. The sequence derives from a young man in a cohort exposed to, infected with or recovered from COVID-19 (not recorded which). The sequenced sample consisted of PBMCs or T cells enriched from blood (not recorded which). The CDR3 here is CASSQDHRSGLNTDTQYF. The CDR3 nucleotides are TGTGCCAGCAGCCAAGATCATCGTAGCGGGCTTAACACAGATACGCAGTATTTT.